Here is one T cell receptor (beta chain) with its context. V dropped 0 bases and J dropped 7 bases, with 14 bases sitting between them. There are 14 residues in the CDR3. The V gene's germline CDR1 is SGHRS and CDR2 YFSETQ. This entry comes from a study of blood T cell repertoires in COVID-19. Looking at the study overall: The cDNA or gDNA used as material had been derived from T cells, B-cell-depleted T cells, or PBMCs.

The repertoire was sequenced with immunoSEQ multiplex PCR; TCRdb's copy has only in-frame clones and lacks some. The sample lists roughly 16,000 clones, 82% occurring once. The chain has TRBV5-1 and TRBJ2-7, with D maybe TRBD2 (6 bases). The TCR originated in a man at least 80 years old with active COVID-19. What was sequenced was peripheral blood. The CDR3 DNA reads TGCGCCAGCAGCTTGGCCGGGAGAGGATGGGAGCAGTACTTC. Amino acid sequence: CASSLAGRGWEQYF.